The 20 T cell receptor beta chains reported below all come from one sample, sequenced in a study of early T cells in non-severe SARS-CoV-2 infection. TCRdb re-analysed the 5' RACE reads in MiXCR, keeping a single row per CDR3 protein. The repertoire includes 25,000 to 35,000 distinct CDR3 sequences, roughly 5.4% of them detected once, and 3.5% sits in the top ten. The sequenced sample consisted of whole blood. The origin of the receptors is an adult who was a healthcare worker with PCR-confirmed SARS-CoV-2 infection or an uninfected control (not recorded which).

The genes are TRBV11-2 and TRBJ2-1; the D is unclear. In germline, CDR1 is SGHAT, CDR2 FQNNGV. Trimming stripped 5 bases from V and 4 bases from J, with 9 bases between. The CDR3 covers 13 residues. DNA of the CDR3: TGTGCCAGCAGCGCTGACCGATACAATGAGCAGTTCTTC. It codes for CASSADRYNEQFF.

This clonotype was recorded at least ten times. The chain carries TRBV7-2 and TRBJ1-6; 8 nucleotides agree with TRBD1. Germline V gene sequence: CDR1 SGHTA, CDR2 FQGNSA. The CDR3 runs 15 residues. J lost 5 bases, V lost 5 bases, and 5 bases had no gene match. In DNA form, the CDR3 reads TGTGCCAGCAGCCCGACACAGGGGGATAATTCACCCCTCCACTTT. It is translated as CASSPTQGDNSPLHF.

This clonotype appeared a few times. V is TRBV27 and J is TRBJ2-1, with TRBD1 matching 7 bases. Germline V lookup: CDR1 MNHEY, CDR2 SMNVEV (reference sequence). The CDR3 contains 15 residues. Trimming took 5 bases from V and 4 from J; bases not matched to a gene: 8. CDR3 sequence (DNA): TGTGCCAGCAGTCCACAGGGGACCTCTTACAATGAGCAGTTCTTC. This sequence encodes CASSPQGTSYNEQFF.

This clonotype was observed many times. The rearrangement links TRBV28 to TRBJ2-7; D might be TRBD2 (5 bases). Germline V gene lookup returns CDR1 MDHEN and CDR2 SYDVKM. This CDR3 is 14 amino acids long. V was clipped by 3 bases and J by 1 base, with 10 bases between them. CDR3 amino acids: CASSFGSGSYEQYF. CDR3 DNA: TGTGCCAGCAGTTTCGGAAGCGGTTCCTACGAGCAGTACTTC.

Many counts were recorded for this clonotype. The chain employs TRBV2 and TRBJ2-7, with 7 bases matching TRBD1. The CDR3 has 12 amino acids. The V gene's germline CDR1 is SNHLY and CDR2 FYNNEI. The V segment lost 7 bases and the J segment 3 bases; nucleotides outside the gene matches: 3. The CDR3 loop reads CASNRGYYEQYF. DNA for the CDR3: TGTGCCAGCAACAGGGGTTACTACGAGCAGTACTTC.

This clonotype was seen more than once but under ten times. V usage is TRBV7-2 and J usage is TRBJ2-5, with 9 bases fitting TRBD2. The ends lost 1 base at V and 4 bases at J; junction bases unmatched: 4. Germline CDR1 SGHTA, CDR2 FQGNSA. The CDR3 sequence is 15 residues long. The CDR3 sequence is CASSLGASGIETQYF. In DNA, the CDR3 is TGTGCCAGCAGCTTAGGGGCTAGCGGGATAGAGACCCAGTACTTC.

The CDR3 nucleotides are TGTGCCAGTAGTAGCTGGAGGGATGAGCAGTACTTC. Protein product: CASSSWRDEQYF. The genes are TRBV19 and TRBJ2-7; weak D call: TRBD2 (6 bases). The CDR3 covers 12 residues. Trimming pared 4 bases from V and 7 bases from J, leaving 11 bases between. Germline CDR1 and CDR2: LNHDA and SQIVND (reference sequence).

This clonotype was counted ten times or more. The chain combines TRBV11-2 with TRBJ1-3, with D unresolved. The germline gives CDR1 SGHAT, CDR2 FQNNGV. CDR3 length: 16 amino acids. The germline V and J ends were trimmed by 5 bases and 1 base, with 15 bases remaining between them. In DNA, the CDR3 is TGTGCCAGCAGCCCCCTTTTCGGGTCATCTGGAAACACCATATATTTT. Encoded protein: CASSPLFGSSGNTIYF.

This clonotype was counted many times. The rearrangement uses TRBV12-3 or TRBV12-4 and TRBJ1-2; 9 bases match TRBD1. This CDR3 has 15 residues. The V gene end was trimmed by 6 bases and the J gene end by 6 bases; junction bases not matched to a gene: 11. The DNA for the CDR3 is TGTGCCAGCAGCCACCCGGGACAGGGACAACATGGCTACACCTTC. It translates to CASSHPGQGQHGYTF.

CDR3: CASSLQGSHEQFF. CDR3 DNA: TGTGCCAGCAGTTTGCAGGGGAGTCATGAGCAGTTCTTC. The gene calls are TRBV12-3 or TRBV12-4 and TRBJ2-1, with a weak D call TRBD1 (6 bases). Between the trimmed V and J ends, which lost 3 bases and 8 bases, there was a span of 11 bases. The CDR3 spans 13 residues.

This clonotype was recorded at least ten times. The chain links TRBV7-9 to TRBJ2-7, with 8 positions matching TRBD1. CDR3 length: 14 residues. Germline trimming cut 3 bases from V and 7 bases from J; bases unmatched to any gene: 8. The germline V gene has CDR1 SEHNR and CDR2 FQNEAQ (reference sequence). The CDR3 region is CASSFGPTGGEQYF. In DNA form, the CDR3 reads TGTGCCAGCAGCTTTGGCCCCACAGGGGGTGAGCAGTACTTC.

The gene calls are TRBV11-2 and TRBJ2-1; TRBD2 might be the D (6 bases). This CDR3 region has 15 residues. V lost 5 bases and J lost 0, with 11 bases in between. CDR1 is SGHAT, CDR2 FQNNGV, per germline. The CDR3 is CASSTSSVSYNEQFF. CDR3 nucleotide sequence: TGTGCCAGCAGCACCTCTAGCGTCTCCTACAATGAGCAGTTCTTC.

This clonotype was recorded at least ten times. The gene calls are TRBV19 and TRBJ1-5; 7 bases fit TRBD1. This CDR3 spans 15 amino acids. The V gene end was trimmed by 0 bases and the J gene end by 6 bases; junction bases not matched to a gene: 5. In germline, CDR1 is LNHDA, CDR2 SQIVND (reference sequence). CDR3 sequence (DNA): TGTGCCAGTAGTATAGACCAGGGGGGGTTTCAGCCCCAGCATTTT. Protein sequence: CASSIDQGGFQPQHF.

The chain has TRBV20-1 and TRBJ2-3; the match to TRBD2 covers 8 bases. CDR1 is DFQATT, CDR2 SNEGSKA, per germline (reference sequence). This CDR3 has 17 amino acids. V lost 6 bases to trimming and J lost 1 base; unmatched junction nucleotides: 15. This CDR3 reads CSAEAVAGLDGTDTQYF. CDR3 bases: TGCAGTGCCGAGGCAGTAGCGGGACTTGATGGCACAGATACGCAGTATTTT.

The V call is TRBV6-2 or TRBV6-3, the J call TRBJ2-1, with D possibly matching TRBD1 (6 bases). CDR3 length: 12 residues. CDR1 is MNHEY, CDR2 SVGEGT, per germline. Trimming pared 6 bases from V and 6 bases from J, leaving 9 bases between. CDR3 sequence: CASSRGFNEQFF. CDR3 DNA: TGTGCCAGCAGCAGGGGCTTCAATGAGCAGTTCTTC.

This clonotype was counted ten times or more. The CDR3 coding sequence is TGTGCCAGCAGCTTAGAGAGGGGTTACCAGCCCCAGCATTTT. Encoded protein: CASSLERGYQPQHF. The chain couples TRBV7-2 to TRBJ1-5, with TRBD1 as a possible D gene (5 bases). V lost 1 base to trimming and J lost 7 bases, with 11 bases between them. This CDR3 region has 14 residues. Germline values: CDR1 SGHTA, CDR2 FQGNSA.

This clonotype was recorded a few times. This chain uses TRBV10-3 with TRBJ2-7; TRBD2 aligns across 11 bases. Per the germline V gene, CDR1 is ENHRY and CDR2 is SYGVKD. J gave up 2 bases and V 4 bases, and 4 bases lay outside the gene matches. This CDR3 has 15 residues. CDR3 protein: CAISGGLAAAYEQYF. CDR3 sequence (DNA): TGTGCCATCAGTGGGGGACTAGCGGCTGCCTACGAGCAGTACTTC.

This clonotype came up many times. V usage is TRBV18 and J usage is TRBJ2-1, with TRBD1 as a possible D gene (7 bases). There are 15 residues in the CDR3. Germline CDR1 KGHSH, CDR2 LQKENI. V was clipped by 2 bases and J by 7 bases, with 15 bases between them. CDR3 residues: CASSPNRGGDNEQFF. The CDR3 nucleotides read TGTGCCAGCTCACCAAACAGGGGAGGTGATAATGAGCAGTTCTTC.

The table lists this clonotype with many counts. This CDR3 reads CSAGPSVADTQYF. The CDR3 coding sequence is TGCAGTGCCGGACCGAGTGTTGCAGATACGCAGTATTTT. The chain recombines TRBV20-1 with TRBJ2-3, with no clear D. Germline V gene sequence: CDR1 DFQATT, CDR2 SNEGSKA (reference sequence). V dropped 6 bases and J dropped 4 bases, with 14 bases sitting between them. This CDR3 is 13 amino acids long.

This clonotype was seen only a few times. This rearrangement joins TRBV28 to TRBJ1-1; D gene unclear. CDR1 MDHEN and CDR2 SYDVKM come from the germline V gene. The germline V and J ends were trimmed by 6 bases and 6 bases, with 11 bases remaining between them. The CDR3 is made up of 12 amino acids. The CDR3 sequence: CASSVVGPEAFF. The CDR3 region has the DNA TGTGCCAGCAGCGTTGTTGGTCCTGAAGCTTTCTTT.